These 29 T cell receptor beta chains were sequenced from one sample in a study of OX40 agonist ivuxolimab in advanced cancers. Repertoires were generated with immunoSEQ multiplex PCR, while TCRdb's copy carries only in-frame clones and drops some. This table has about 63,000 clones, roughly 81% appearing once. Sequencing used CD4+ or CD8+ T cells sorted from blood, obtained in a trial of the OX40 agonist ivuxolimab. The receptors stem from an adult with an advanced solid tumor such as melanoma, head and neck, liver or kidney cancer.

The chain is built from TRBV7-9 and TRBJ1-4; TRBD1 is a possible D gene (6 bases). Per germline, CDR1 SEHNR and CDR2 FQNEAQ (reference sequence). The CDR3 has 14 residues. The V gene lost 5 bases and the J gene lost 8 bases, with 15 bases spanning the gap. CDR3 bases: TGTGCCAGCAGCACGAATGGACAGCCCGAAAAACTGTTTTTT. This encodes CASSTNGQPEKLFF.

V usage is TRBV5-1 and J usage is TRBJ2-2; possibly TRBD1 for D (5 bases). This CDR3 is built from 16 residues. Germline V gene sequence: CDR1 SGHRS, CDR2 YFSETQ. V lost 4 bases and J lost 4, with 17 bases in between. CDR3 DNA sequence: TGCGCCAGCAGCAGAACAGGAGCTCAGGTCACCGGGGAGCTGTTTTTT. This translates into CASSRTGAQVTGELFF.

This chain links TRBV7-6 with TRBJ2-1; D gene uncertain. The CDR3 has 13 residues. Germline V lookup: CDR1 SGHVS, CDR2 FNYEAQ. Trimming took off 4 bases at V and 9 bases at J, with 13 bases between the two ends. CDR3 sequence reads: CASSSRLSGEQFF. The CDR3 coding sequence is TGTGCCAGCAGCTCCAGACTCTCGGGTGAGCAGTTCTTC.

CDR3 DNA sequence: TGCGCCAGCACCCAAGACCCGGGACAGTCCTACGAGCAGTACTTC. This translates into CASTQDPGQSYEQYF. V gene TRBV5-1 combines with J gene TRBJ2-7, with 7 nucleotides matching TRBD1. Germline CDR1 reads SGHRS; CDR2 reads YFSETQ. Trimming at V came to 6 bases and at J to 1 base, leaving 10 bases not matched to a gene. CDR3 length equals 15 residues.

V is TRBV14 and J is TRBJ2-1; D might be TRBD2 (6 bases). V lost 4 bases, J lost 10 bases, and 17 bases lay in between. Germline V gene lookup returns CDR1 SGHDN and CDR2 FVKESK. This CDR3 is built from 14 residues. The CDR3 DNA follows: TGTGCCAGCAGCCCCCTGGCGGGGACGGGCGAGCAGTTCTTC. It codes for CASSPLAGTGEQFF.

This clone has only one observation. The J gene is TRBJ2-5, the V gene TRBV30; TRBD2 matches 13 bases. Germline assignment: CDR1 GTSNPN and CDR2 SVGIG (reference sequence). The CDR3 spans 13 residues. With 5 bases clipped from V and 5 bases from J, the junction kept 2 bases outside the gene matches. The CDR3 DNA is TGTGCCTGGGGACTAGCGGGGGCGGAGACCCAGTACTTC. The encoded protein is CAWGLAGAETQYF.

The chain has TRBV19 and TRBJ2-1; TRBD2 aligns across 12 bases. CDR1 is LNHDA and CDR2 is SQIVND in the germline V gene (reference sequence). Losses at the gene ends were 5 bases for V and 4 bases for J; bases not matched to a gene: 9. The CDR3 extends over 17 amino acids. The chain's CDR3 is CASSSRTSGNSYNEQFF. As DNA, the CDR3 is TGTGCCAGTAGTTCGAGGACTAGCGGGAATTCTTACAATGAGCAGTTCTTC.

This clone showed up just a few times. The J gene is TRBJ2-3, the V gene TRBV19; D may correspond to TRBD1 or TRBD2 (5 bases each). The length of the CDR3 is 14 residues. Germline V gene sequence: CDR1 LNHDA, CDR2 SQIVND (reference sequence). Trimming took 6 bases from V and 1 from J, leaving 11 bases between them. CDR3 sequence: CASRSGGRTDTQYF. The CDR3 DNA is TGTGCCAGTAGAAGTGGGGGACGCACAGATACGCAGTATTTT.

CDR3 sequence: CASSLAAGGQSSYNEQFF. The CDR3 DNA sequence: TGCGCCAGCAGCTTGGCGGCCGGGGGCCAGAGCTCCTACAATGAGCAGTTCTTC. The rearrangement uses TRBV5-1 and TRBJ2-1; D might be TRBD1 or TRBD2, each matching 6 bases. This CDR3 is 18 amino acids long. The germline V gene encodes CDR1 SGHRS and CDR2 YFSETQ. V lost 0 bases and J 0 bases, leaving 16 bases between the germline ends.

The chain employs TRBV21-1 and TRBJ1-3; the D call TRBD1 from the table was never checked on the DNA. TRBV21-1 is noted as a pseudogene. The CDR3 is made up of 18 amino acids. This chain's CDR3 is CASSSGTAPSWSGNTIYF. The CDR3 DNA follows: TGTGCCAGCAGCAGCGGGACAGCCCCGTCTTGGTCTGGAAACACCATATATTTT.

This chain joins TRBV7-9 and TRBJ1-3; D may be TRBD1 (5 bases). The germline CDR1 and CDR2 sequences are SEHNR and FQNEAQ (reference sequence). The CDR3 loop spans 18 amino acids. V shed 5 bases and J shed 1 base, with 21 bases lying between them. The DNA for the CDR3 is TGTGCCAGCAGCCACGGGGACTTCGCCAAATTATCTGGAAACACCATATATTTT. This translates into CASSHGDFAKLSGNTIYF.

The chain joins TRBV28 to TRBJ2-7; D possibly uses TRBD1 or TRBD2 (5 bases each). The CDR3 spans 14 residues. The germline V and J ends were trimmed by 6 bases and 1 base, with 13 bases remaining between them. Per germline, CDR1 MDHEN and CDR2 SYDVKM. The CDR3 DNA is TGTGCCAGCAGAGGGGACGGAGCGTCCTACGAGCAGTACTTC. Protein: CASRGDGASYEQYF.

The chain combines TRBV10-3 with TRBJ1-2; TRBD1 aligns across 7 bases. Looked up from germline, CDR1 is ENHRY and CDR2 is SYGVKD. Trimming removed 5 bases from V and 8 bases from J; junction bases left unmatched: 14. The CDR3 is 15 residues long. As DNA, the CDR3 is TGTGCCATCAGTCCAAACCTAATCACAGGGGACGGCTACACCTTC. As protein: CAISPNLITGDGYTF.

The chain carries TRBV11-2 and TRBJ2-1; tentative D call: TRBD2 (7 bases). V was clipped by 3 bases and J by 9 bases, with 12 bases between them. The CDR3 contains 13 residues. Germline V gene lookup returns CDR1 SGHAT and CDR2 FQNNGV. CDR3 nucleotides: TGTGCCAGCAGCTTCGTGGGAGGGGGTGAGCAGTTCTTC. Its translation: CASSFVGGGEQFF.

CDR3 loop: CASSLLGTLGTGELFF. The CDR3 DNA sequence: TGTGCCAGCAGTTTATTGGGGACCCTCGGCACCGGGGAGCTGTTTTTT. The V call is TRBV28, the J call TRBJ2-2; tentatively, D is TRBD1 or TRBD2 (5 bases each). V dropped 1 base and J dropped 4 bases, with 13 bases sitting between them. Germline V gene data show CDR1 as MDHEN and CDR2 as SYDVKM. CDR3 length: 16 amino acids.

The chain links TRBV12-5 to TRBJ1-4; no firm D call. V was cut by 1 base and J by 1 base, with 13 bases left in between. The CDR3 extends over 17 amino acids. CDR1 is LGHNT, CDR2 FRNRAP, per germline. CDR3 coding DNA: TGTGCTAGTGGTTTGGGACTCGGTTGGGAAACTAATGAAAAACTGTTTTTT. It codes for CASGLGLGWETNEKLFF.

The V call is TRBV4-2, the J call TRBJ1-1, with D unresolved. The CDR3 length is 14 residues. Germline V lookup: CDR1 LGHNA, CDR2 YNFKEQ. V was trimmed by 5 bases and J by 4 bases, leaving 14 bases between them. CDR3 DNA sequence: TGTGCCAGCAGCTTAAAGTCAGGAGGCACTGAAGCTTTCTTT. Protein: CASSLKSGGTEAFF.

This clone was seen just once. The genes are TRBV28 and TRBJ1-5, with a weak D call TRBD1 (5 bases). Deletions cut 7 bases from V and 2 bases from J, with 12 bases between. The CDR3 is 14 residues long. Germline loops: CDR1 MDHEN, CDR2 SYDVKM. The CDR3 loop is CASTIGVGNQPQHF. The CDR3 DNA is TGTGCCAGCACAATAGGGGTTGGCAATCAGCCCCAGCATTTT. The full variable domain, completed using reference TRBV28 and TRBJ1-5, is DVKVTQSSRYLVKRTGEKVFLECVQDMDHENMFWYRQDPGLGLRLIYFSYDVKMKEKGDIPEGYSVSREKKERFSLILESASTNQTSMYLCASTIGVGNQPQHFGDGTRLSIL.

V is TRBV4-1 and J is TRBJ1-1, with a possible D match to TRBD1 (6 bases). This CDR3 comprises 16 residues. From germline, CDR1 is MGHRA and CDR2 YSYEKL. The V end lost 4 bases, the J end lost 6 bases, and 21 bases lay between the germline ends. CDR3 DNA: TGCGCCAGCAGCCTTATAGGGGGGCGCGGGGTGGCTGAAGCTTTCTTT. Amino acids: CASSLIGGRGVAEAFF.

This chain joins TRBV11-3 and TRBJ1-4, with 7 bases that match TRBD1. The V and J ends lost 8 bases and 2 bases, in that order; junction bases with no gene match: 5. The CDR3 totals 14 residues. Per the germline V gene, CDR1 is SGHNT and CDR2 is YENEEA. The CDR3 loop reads CASCQGVTNEKLFF. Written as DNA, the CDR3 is TGTGCCAGCTGTCAGGGGGTCACTAATGAAAAACTGTTTTTT.

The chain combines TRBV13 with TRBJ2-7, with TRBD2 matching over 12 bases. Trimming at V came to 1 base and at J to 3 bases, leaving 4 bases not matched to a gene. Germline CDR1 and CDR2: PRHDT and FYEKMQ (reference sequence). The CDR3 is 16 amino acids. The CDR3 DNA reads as TGTGCCAGCAGCTTAGAAACTAGCGGGAGGATCTACGAGCAGTACTTC. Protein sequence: CASSLETSGRIYEQYF.

The chain's CDR3 is CASSPGQGGYSGNTIYF. CDR3 DNA: TGTGCCAGCTCACCAGGACAGGGGGGTTACTCTGGAAACACCATATATTTT. The rearrangement joins TRBV18 to TRBJ1-3; TRBD1 agrees at 10 bases. Germline V gene sequence: CDR1 KGHSH, CDR2 LQKENI. The CDR3 consists of 17 residues. Unmatched junction bases numbered 4, after V lost 2 bases and J lost 0 bases.

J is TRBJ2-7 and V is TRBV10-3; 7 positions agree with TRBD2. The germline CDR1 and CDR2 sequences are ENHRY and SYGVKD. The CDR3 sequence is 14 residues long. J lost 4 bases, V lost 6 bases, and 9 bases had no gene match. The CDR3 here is CAIRPQGTTYEQYF. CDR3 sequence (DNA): TGTGCCATCAGACCGCAAGGGACTACATACGAGCAGTACTTC.

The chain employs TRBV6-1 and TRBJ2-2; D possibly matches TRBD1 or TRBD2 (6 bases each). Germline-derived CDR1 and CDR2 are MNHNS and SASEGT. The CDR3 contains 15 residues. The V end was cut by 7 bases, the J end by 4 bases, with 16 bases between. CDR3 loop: CASNRGVVSTGELFF. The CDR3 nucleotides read TGTGCCAGCAATAGGGGGGTAGTTAGCACCGGGGAGCTGTTTTTT.

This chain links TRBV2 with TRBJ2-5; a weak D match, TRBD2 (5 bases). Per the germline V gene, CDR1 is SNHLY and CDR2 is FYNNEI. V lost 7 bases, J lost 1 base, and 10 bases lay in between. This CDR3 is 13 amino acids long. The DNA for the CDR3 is TGTGCCAGCAACCAGGACTCCCAAGAGACCCAGTACTTC. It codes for CASNQDSQETQYF. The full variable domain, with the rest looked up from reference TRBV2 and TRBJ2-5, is EPEVTQTPSHQVTQMGQEVILRCVPISNHLYFYWYRQILGQKVEFLVSFYNNEISEKSEIFDDQFSVERPDGSNFTLKIRSTKLEDSAMYFCASNQDSQETQYFGPGTRLLVL.

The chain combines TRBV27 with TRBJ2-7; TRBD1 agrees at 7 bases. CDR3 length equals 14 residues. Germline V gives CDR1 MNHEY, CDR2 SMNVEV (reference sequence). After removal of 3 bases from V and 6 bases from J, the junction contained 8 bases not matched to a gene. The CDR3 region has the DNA TGTGCCAGCAGTTTGGAAACAGGGGCCGGCGAGCAGTACTTC. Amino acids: CASSLETGAGEQYF.

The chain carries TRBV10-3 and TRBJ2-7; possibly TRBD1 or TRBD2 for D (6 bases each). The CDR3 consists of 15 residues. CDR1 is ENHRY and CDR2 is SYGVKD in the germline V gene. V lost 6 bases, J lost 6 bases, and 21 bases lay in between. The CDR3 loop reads CAIRERAGEESEQYF. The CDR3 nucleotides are TGTGCCATCAGAGAGCGGGCAGGGGAAGAATCCGAGCAGTACTTC.

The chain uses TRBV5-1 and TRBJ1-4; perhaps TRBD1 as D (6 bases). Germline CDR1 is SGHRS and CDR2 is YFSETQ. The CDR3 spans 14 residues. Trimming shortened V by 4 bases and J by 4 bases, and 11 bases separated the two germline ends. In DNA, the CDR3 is TGCGCCAGCAGCCCGACAGGCTATAATGAAAAACTGTTTTTT. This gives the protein CASSPTGYNEKLFF.

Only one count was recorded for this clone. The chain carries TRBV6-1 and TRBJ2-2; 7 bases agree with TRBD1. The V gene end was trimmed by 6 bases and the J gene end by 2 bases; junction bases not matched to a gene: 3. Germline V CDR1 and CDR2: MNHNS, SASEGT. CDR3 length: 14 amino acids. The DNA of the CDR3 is TGTGCCAGCAGCGACAGGGATAACACCGGGGAGCTGTTTTTT. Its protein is CASSDRDNTGELFF.